In this sample, the clone carrying this T cell receptor (beta chain) turned up many times. The target antigen is unknown. Scientists amplified the TCR beta CDR3 regions from RNA transcripts. First-round RT-PCR with HTBI primers preceded a second-round multiplex PCR. TCRdb re-called the multiplex PCR reads through MiXCR, storing one row per CDR3 protein. Here the sample spans 300,000 to 450,000 distinct CDR3 sequences, approximately 17% being singletons. Trimming cost V 3 bases and J 5 bases, with 16 bases left between them. The CDR3 totals 15 residues. These data are taken from a study of Graves' ophthalmopathy and Graves' hyperthyroidism. Study conclusions and caveats: Between ophthalmopathy and stable hyperthyroidism, a 13-signature model drew a separation with 87.88% sensitivity and approximately 77% specificity.

Sequenced sample: peripheral blood. The rearrangement joins TRBV12-3 or TRBV12-4 to TRBJ1-1; tentative D call: TRBD1 (6 bases). This clonotype was obtained from an adult woman with stable Graves' hyperthyroidism. The CDR3 reads CASSFFRRGGTEAFF. The CDR3 DNA reads as TGTGCCAGCAGTTTTTTCCGCAGGGGTGGTACTGAAGCTTTCTTT.